This T cell receptor (beta chain) came from a study of OX40 agonist ivuxolimab in advanced cancers. The data were produced by immunoSEQ multiplex PCR, yet TCRdb's version contains in-frame clones alone and is incomplete. Seen here are 40,000 to 55,000 clones, 80% observed once, and the top ten hold more than 9%. The CDR3 extends over 16 amino acids. Trimming removed 0 bases from V and 0 bases from J, with 12 bases in between. Germline CDR1 and CDR2: SQVTM and ANQGSEA. The V call is TRBV29-1, the J call TRBJ2-1; D remains ambiguous. The sample consisted of CD4+ or CD8+ T cells sorted from blood, taken in a trial of the OX40 agonist ivuxolimab. The TCR sequence derives from an adult with an advanced solid tumor such as melanoma, head and neck, liver or kidney cancer. In DNA, the CDR3 is TGCAGCGTTGAAGACGTGAAGTCGAGCTCCTACAATGAGCAGTTCTTC. This encodes CSVEDVKSSSYNEQFF.